One and the same sample provided the 17 T cell receptor beta chains below, sequenced in a study of Tregs in tolerant kidney transplant recipients. Sequencing was performed with immunoSEQ multiplex PCR; in TCRdb, only in-frame clones are kept and a portion is missing. The data show around 63,000 clones, 80% to 90% seen once. The source material was Tregs from blood, sampled before the transplant. Receptors originate from a human donor who received a combined kidney and bone marrow transplant.

V and J are TRBV5-1 and TRBJ1-2; maybe TRBD1 (6 bases). Trimming shortened V by 0 bases and J by 4 bases, and 10 bases separated the two germline ends. This CDR3 region has 14 residues. From germline, CDR1 is SGHRS and CDR2 YFSETQ. The chain's CDR3 is CASSLEGGTYGYTF. The CDR3 coding sequence is TGCGCCAGCAGCTTGGAAGGGGGAACCTATGGCTACACCTTC.

The sample holds a few counts of this clone. This chain links TRBV6-1 with TRBJ2-7; D uncertain. V was trimmed by 3 bases and J by 7 bases, leaving 4 bases between them. The CDR3 runs to 10 residues. Germline lookup yields CDR1 MNHNS and CDR2 SASEGT. CDR3 sequence: CASSEREQYF. In nucleotides, the CDR3 is TGTGCCAGCAGTGAGCGAGAGCAGTACTTC.

V gene TRBV5-1 combines with J gene TRBJ2-3; 8 bases map to TRBD2. From germline, CDR1 is SGHRS and CDR2 YFSETQ. Trimming at V came to 0 bases and at J to 4 bases, leaving 1 base not matched to a gene. The CDR3 runs 14 residues. The CDR3 reads CASSLVGLADTQYF. CDR3 in DNA: TGCGCCAGCAGCTTGGTGGGACTAGCAGATACGCAGTATTTT.

The sample holds one count of this clone. The genes are TRBV19 and TRBJ2-4; a possible D gene is TRBD2 (7 bases). V was shortened by 4 bases and J by 0 bases, with 13 bases between the two germline ends. The CDR3 length is 16 residues. Per germline, CDR1 LNHDA and CDR2 SQIVND (reference sequence). DNA for the CDR3: TGTGCCAGTAGTACCAAGGGGGGGTTAGCCAAAAACATTCAGTACTTC. It codes for CASSTKGGLAKNIQYF.

This chain joins TRBV5-5 and TRBJ2-7; either TRBD1 or TRBD2 may fit D (5 bases each). The germline V gene has CDR1 SGHKS and CDR2 YYEKEE (reference sequence). V was trimmed by 2 bases and J by 3 bases, leaving 9 bases between them. This CDR3 comprises 13 residues. In DNA, the CDR3 is TGTGCCAGCAGCTTTGGGGGTGGCTACGAGCAGTACTTC. It encodes CASSFGGGYEQYF.

Turning to this clone: This CDR3 is also generated by other DNA sequences in the sample. V and J are TRBV10-3 and TRBJ1-2; D remains ambiguous. Trimming left V 4 bases short and J 6 bases short, with 3 bases between. This CDR3 contains 10 residues. Germline-derived CDR1 and CDR2 are ENHRY and SYGVKD. DNA for the CDR3: TGTGCCATCAGTGGTAATGGCTACACCTTC. This codes for CAISGNGYTF.

The V and J genes are TRBV28 and TRBJ1-6; 11 bases are shared with TRBD1. The CDR3 spans 18 residues. In germline, CDR1 is MDHEN, CDR2 SYDVKM. V lost 5 bases, J lost 6 bases, and 12 bases stayed unmatched. The CDR3 DNA reads as TGTGCCAGCAGTCCTCCGGGACAGGGGGTTAGTGGTAATTCACCCCTCCACTTT. Its translation is CASSPPGQGVSGNSPLHF.

This chain uses TRBV7-2 with TRBJ2-3; possible D gene TRBD2, 7 bases. Germline V gene data show CDR1 as SGHTA and CDR2 as FQGNSA. This CDR3 contains 16 residues. V lost 5 bases and J 0 bases, leaving 15 bases between the germline ends. Here the CDR3 reads CASSPRGGSSTDTQYF. The CDR3 coding sequence is TGTGCCAGCAGCCCAAGGGGGGGTTCTAGCACAGATACGCAGTATTTT.

The chain joins TRBV30 to TRBJ1-1; maybe TRBD1 (5 bases). V lost 7 bases and J 5 bases, leaving 14 bases between the germline ends. CDR3 length equals 12 residues. Germline CDR1 reads GTSNPN; CDR2 reads SVGIG (reference sequence). The CDR3 nucleotides read TGTGCCTTATACCGGGACTCAACTGAAGCTTTCTTT. Protein sequence: CALYRDSTEAFF.

This clone was detected a few times. V gene TRBV7-9 combines with J gene TRBJ1-4; D gene unclear. Trimming took off 1 base at V and 4 bases at J, with 7 bases between the two ends. CDR3 length equals 14 residues. Germline values: CDR1 SEHNR, CDR2 FQNEAQ (reference sequence). The DNA for the CDR3 is TGTGCCAGCAGCTTAGGAGGTTATAATGAAAAACTGTTTTTT. Translation: CASSLGGYNEKLFF.

The chain combines TRBV11-2 with TRBJ2-5; D not resolved. Trimming removed 4 bases from V and 1 base from J, with 16 bases in between. The length of the CDR3 is 16 residues. Germline CDR1 reads SGHAT; CDR2 reads FQNNGV. CDR3 coding DNA: TGTGCCAGCAGCTATACGGCGGCAAAATCCCAAGAGACCCAGTACTTC. Translating it yields CASSYTAAKSQETQYF.

This chain connects TRBV9 to TRBJ2-5; D may be TRBD1 (6 bases). V dropped 0 bases and J dropped 1 base, with 13 bases sitting between them. Germline values: CDR1 SGDLS, CDR2 YYNGEE. CDR3 length: 16 amino acids. The DNA of the CDR3 is TGTGCCAGCAGCGTAGGACAGGCCCACTTCCAAGAGACCCAGTACTTC. Translating gives CASSVGQAHFQETQYF.

The chain couples TRBV27 to TRBJ1-3; 9 bases match TRBD1. The ends lost 11 bases at V and 3 bases at J; junction bases unmatched: 5. CDR1 is MNHEY, CDR2 SMNVEV, per germline (reference sequence). The CDR3 is 13 amino acids. CDR3 sequence: CASRQGDGNTIYF. The CDR3 region has the DNA TGTGCCTCCCGACAGGGGGATGGAAACACCATATATTTT.

CDR3 loop: CASSLDGREGDTEAFF. The DNA for the CDR3 is TGTGCCAGCAGCTTGGATGGGAGGGAGGGGGACACTGAAGCTTTCTTT. V usage is TRBV11-2 and J usage is TRBJ1-1; D perhaps matches TRBD1 (6 bases). Between the trimmed V and J ends, which lost 3 bases and 3 bases, there was a span of 17 bases. Germline V gene sequence: CDR1 SGHAT, CDR2 FQNNGV. CDR3 length: 16 residues.

The rearrangement links TRBV19 to TRBJ1-4; D is unresolved. Trimming cost V 2 bases and J 7 bases, with 14 bases left between them. CDR1 and CDR2 from the germline V gene are LNHDA and SQIVND (reference sequence). The CDR3 is 15 residues long. The CDR3 bases are TGTGCCAGTAGTATATGGGCCCCCGAGGGTGAAAAACTGTTTTTT. Translation: CASSIWAPEGEKLFF.

The chain carries TRBV19 and TRBJ2-3, with D possibly called TRBD1 or TRBD2 (5 bases each). Trimming removed 2 bases at V and 3 bases at J, with 15 bases between. Germline CDR1 reads LNHDA; CDR2 reads SQIVND (reference sequence). This CDR3 is 16 amino acids long. The CDR3 DNA reads TGTGCCAGTAGTATATTTGGGACCAAAGGGACAGATACGCAGTATTTT. Its protein is CASSIFGTKGTDTQYF.

The rearrangement uses TRBV30 and TRBJ2-6; TRBD1 matches at 8 bases. This CDR3 has 16 residues. CDR1 and CDR2 from the germline V gene are GTSNPN and SVGIG (reference sequence). J lost 0 bases, V lost 4 bases, and 5 bases had no gene match. CDR3 protein: CAWTGDRSSGANVLTF. The CDR3 DNA is TGTGCCTGGACCGGGGACAGGAGCTCTGGGGCCAACGTCCTGACTTTC.